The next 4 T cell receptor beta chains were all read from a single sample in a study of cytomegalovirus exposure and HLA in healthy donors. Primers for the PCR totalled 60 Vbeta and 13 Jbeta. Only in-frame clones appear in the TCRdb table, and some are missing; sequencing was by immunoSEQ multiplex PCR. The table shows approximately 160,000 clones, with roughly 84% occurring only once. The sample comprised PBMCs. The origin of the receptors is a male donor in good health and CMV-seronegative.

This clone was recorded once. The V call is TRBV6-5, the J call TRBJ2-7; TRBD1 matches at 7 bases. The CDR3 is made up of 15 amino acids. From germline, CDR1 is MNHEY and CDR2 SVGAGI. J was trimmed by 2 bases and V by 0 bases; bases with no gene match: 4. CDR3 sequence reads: CASSYSTGTAYEQYF. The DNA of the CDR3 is TGTGCCAGCAGTTACTCGACAGGGACCGCCTACGAGCAGTACTTC.

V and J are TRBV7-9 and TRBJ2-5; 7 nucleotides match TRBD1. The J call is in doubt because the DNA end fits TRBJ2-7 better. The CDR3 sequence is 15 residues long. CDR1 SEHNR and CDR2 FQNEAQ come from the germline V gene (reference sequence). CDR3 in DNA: TGTGCCAGCAGCTTCCACCGGGACAGTTACTACGAGCAGTACTTC. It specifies CASSFHRDSYYEQYF.

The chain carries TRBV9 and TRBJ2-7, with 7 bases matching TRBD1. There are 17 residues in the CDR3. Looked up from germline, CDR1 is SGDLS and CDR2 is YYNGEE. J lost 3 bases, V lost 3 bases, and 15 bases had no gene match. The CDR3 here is CASSASGTVRKGYEQYF. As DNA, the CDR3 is TGTGCCAGCAGCGCTTCCGGGACAGTTAGAAAGGGCTACGAGCAGTACTTC.

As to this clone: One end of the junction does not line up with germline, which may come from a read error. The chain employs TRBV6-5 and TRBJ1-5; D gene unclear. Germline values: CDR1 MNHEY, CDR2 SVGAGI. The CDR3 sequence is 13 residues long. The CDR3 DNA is TGTGCCAGCAGTAAACGAAGCACTCAGCCCCAGCATTTT. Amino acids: CASSKRSTQPQHF.